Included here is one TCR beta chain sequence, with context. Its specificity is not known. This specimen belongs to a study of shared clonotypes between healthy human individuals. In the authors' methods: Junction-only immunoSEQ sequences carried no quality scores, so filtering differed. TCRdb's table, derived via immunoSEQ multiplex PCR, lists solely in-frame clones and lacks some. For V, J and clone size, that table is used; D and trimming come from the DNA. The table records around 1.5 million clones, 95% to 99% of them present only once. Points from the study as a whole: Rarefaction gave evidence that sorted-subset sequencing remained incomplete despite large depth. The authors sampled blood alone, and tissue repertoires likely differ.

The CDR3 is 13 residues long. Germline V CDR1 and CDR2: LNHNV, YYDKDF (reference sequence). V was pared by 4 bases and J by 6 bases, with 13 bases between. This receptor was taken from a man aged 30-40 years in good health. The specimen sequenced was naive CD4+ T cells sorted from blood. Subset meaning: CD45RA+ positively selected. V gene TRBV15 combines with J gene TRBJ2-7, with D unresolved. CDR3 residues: CATSNEGRREQYF. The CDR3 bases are TGTGCCACCAGCAACGAAGGCAGGCGCGAGCAGTACTTC.